Listed below are T cell receptor beta chains from one sample, sequenced in a study of blood T cell repertoires in COVID-19. Sequencing was performed with immunoSEQ multiplex PCR; in TCRdb, only in-frame clones are kept and a portion is missing. The sample shows about 120,000 clones, approximately 85% of them seen only once. Sequencing was done on a sample of peripheral blood. Every receptor here comes from a woman older than 75 with acute or convalescent COVID-19. Each CDR3 is given with its conserved first and last residue. A D gene is named only where the DNA matches it firmly. Not every row has a clone size; where given, it reads once, few, many or a size class.

CDR3 DNA: TGTGCCACCACCTTCGGAAGGGGTCAGGCCGGGGAGCTGTTTTTT; CDR3 protein: CATTFGRGQAGELFF; clone size: -; V gene: TRBV28; D gene: -; J gene: TRBJ2-2
CDR3 DNA: TGTGCCAGCAGCGTCTTCGGCGGGGCCGACATTCAGTACTTC; CDR3 protein: CASSVFGGADIQYF; clone size: -; V gene: TRBV9; D gene: -; J gene: TRBJ2-4
CDR3 DNA: TGTGCCAGCAGCCAACAAGTACGGTCTGGCTACACCTTC; CDR3 protein: CASSQQVRSGYTF; clone size: -; V gene: TRBV3-1/TRBV3-2; D gene: -; J gene: TRBJ1-2
CDR3 DNA: TGTGCCAGCAGCTTAAGACAGTCCATGGGTGAAGAGACCCAGTACTTC; CDR3 protein: CASSLRQSMGEETQYF; clone size: -; V gene: TRBV7-6; D gene: -; J gene: TRBJ2-5
CDR3 DNA: TGTGCCAGCTCACGTACCGGACAGGGGTTCTCCGGGGAGCTGTTTTTT; CDR3 protein: CASSRTGQGFSGELFF; clone size: -; V gene: TRBV18; D gene: TRBD1; J gene: TRBJ2-2
CDR3 DNA: TGCGCCAGCAGCCCGGGACAGGGGGCTAGAGATACGCAGTATTTT; CDR3 protein: CASSPGQGARDTQYF; clone size: -; V gene: TRBV5-1; D gene: TRBD1; J gene: TRBJ2-3
CDR3 DNA: TGTGCCAGCAGCAGGGACAGGGGGGCAGAAAAACTGTTTTTT; CDR3 protein: CASSRDRGAEKLFF; clone size: -; V gene: TRBV5-6; D gene: TRBD1; J gene: TRBJ1-4
CDR3 DNA: TGTGCCAGCCGATACACAGGGGAAACCCCTGAAGCTTTCTTT; CDR3 protein: CASRYTGETPEAFF; clone size: once; V gene: TRBV5-6; D gene: TRBD1; J gene: TRBJ1-1
CDR3 DNA: TGTGCCAGCAGTCCGTCCCGGGACAGTTCTGGGAACACTGAAGCTTTCTTT; CDR3 protein: CASSPSRDSSGNTEAFF; clone size: -; V gene: TRBV6-6; D gene: TRBD1; J gene: TRBJ1-1
CDR3 DNA: TGTGCCAGCAGTGACTTGCGGGCCAGCAATCAGCCCCAGCATTTT; CDR3 protein: CASSDLRASNQPQHF; clone size: -; V gene: TRBV6-4; D gene: -; J gene: TRBJ1-5
CDR3 DNA: TGTGCCAGCTCTCCGCAAGAGACCCAGTACTTC; CDR3 protein: CASSPQETQYF; clone size: -; V gene: TRBV7-2; D gene: -; J gene: TRBJ2-5
CDR3 DNA: TGTGCCAGCATGGGGACAGGGATAAATGAGCAGTTCTTC; CDR3 protein: CASMGTGINEQFF; clone size: -; V gene: TRBV7-9; D gene: TRBD1; J gene: TRBJ2-1
CDR3 DNA: TGTGCCACCAGTGATACGGGAGCAGGTACGACTAATGAAAAACTGTTTTTT; CDR3 protein: CATSDTGAGTTNEKLFF; clone size: -; V gene: TRBV24-1; D gene: -; J gene: TRBJ1-4
CDR3 DNA: TGTGCCAGCAGCTGGGGGACATCGAACACTGAAGCTTTCTTT; CDR3 protein: CASSWGTSNTEAFF; clone size: -; V gene: TRBV11-2; D gene: -; J gene: TRBJ1-1
CDR3 DNA: TGTGCCAGCAGTTACTCCGCGGTCCGGACTGAAGCTTTCTTT; CDR3 protein: CASSYSAVRTEAFF; clone size: -; V gene: TRBV6-5; D gene: -; J gene: TRBJ1-1
CDR3 DNA: TGCGCCAGCAGCTTGTCGGCGGGGCGCACCGGGGAGCTGTTTTTT; CDR3 protein: CASSLSAGRTGELFF; clone size: -; V gene: TRBV5-1; D gene: -; J gene: TRBJ2-2
CDR3 DNA: TGCGCCAGCAGCCAAGGGTACAGAGACTATGGCTACACCTTC; CDR3 protein: CASSQGYRDYGYTF; clone size: -; V gene: TRBV4-3; D gene: -; J gene: TRBJ1-2
CDR3 DNA: TGTGCCAGCAGCTTATCGTCCTCCCATCAGCCCCAGCATTTT; CDR3 protein: CASSLSSSHQPQHF; clone size: -; V gene: TRBV7-2; D gene: -; J gene: TRBJ1-5
CDR3 DNA: TGCGCCAGCAGCTTGGAGAGCAGGAACACCATATATTTT; CDR3 protein: CASSLESRNTIYF; clone size: -; V gene: TRBV5-1; D gene: -; J gene: TRBJ1-3
CDR3 DNA: TGTGCCAGCAGCTTGGGGCGGGGCTATGGCTACACCTTC; CDR3 protein: CASSLGRGYGYTF; clone size: -; V gene: TRBV5-5; D gene: -; J gene: TRBJ1-2
CDR3 DNA: TGTGCCAGCAGGCAGGCTGGCAATCAGCCCCAGCATTTT; CDR3 protein: CASRQAGNQPQHF; clone size: -; V gene: TRBV12-3/TRBV12-4; D gene: -; J gene: TRBJ1-5
CDR3 DNA: TGCGCCAGCAGCTTGGGCGCGCTCCCTGAAGCTTTCTTT; CDR3 protein: CASSLGALPEAFF; clone size: -; V gene: TRBV5-1; D gene: -; J gene: TRBJ1-1
CDR3 DNA: TGTGCCAGCAGCTTGGGAGGACAGGGAAGACGCGGGGCCAACGTCCTGACTTTC; CDR3 protein: CASSLGGQGRRGANVLTF; clone size: -; V gene: TRBV5-6; D gene: TRBD1; J gene: TRBJ2-6
CDR3 DNA: TGCGCCAGCAGCTGGGGGGCCGGGGGGGCAACTAATGAAAAACTGTTTTTT; CDR3 protein: CASSWGAGGATNEKLFF; clone size: -; V gene: TRBV5-1; D gene: -; J gene: TRBJ1-4
CDR3 DNA: TGTGCCAGCTTTCTCCAGGGGGGGAACACTGAAGCTTTCTTT; CDR3 protein: CASFLQGGNTEAFF; clone size: -; V gene: TRBV6-5; D gene: TRBD1; J gene: TRBJ1-1
CDR3 DNA: TGCGCCAGCAGCTTTCGGGGAGGGGGATCGACTAATGAAAAACTGTTTTTT; CDR3 protein: CASSFRGGGSTNEKLFF; clone size: -; V gene: TRBV5-1; D gene: -; J gene: TRBJ1-4
CDR3 DNA: TGTGCCAGCAGCGGCCCCCGGGACAGCACCAATGAGCAGTTCTTC; CDR3 protein: CASSGPRDSTNEQFF; clone size: -; V gene: TRBV9; D gene: TRBD1; J gene: TRBJ2-1